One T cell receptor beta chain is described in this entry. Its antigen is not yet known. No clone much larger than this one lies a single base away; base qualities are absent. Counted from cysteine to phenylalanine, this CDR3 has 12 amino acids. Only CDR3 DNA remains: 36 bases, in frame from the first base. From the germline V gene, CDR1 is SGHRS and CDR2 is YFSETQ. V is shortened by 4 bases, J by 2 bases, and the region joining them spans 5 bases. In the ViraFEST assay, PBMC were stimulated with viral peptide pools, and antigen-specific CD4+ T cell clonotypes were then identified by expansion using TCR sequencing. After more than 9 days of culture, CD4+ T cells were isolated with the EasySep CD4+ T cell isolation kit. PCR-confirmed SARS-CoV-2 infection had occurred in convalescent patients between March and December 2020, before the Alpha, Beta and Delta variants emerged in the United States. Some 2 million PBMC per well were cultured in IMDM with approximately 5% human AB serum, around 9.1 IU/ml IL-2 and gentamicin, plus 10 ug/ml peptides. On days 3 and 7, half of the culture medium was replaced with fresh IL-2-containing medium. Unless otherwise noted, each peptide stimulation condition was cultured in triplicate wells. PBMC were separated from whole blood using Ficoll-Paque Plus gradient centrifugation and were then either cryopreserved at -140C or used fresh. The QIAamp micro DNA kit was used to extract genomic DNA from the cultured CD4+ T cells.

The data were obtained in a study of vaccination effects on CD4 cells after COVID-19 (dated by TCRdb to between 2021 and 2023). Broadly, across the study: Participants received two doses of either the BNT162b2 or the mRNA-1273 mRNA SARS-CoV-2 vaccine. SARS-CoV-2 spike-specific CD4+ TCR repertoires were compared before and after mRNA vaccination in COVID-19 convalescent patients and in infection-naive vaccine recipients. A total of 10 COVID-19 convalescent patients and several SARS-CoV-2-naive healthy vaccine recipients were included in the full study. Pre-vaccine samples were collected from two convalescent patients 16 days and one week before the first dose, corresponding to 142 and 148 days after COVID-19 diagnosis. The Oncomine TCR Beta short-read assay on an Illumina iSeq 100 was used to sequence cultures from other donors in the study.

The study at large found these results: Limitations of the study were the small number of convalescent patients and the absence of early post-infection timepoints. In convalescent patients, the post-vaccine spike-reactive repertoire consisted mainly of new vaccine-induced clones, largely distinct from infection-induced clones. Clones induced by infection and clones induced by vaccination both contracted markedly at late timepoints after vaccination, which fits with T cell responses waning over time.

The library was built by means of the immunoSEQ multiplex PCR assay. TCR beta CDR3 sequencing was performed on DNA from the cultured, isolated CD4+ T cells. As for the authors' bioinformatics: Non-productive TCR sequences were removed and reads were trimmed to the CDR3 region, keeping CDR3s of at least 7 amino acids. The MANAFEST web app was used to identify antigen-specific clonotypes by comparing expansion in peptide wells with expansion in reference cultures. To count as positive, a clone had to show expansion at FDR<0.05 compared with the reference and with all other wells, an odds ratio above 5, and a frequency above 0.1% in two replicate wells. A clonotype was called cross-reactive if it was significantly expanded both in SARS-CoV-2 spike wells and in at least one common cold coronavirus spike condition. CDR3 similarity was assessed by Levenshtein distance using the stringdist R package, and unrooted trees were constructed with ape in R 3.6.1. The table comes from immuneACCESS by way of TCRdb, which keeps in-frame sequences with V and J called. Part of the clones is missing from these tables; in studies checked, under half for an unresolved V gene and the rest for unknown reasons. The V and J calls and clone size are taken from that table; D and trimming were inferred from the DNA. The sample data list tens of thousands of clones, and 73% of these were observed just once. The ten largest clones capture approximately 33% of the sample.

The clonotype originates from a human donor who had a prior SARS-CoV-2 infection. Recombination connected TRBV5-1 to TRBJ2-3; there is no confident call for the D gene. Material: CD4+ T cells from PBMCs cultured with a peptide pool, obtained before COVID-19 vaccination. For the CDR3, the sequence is CASSQTTDTQYF. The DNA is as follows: TGCGCCAGCAGCCAGACCACAGATACGCAGTATTTT.